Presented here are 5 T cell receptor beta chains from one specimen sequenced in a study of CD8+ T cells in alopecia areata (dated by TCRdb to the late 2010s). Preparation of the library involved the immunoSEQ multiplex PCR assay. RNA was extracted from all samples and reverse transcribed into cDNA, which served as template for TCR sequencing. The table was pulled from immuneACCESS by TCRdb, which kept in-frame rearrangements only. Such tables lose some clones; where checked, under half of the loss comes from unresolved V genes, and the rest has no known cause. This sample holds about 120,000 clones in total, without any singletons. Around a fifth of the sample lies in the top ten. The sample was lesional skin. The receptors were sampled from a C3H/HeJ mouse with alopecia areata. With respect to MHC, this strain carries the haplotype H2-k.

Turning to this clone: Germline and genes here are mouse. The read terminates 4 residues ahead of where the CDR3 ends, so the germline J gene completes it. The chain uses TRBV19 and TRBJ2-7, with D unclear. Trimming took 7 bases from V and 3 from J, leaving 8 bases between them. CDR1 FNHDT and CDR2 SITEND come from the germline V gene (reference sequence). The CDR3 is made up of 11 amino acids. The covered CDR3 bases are TGTGCCAGCCACGACAACTAT. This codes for CASHDNY. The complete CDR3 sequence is CASHDNYEQYF.

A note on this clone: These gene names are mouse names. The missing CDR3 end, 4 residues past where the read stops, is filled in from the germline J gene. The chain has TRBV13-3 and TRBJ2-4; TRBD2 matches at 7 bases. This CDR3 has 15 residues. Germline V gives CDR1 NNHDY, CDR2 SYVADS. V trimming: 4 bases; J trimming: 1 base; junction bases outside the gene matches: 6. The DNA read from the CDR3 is TGTGCCAGCAGTCATGACTGGGCAGGTCAAAAC. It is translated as CASSHDWAGQN. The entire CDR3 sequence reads CASSHDWAGQNTLYF.

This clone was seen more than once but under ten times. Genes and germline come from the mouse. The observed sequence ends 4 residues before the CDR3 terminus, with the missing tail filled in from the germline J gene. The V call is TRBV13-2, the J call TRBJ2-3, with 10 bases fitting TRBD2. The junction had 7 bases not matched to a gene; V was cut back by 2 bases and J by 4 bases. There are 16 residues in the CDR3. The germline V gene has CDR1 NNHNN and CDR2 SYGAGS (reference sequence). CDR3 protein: CASGERAGGAPETLYF. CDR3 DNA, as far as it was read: TGTGCCAGCGGTGAGAGGGCTGGGGGGGCGCCAGAA.

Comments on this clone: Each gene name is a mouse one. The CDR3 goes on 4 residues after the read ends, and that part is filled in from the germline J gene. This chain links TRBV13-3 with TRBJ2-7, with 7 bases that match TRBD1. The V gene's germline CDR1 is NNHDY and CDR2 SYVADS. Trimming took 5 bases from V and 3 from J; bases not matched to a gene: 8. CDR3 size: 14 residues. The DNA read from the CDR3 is TGTGCCAGCAGCAACGACAGGGTTCTCTAT. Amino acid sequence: CASSNDRVLY. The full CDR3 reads CASSNDRVLYEQYF.

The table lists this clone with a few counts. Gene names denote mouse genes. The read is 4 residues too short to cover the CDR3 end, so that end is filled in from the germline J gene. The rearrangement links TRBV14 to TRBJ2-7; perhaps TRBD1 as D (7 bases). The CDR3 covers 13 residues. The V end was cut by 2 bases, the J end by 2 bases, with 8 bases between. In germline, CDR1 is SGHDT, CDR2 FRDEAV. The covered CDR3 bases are TGTGCCAGCAGTTTAGGGGGCGCCTAT. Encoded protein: CASSLGGAY. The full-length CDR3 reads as CASSLGGAYEQYF.